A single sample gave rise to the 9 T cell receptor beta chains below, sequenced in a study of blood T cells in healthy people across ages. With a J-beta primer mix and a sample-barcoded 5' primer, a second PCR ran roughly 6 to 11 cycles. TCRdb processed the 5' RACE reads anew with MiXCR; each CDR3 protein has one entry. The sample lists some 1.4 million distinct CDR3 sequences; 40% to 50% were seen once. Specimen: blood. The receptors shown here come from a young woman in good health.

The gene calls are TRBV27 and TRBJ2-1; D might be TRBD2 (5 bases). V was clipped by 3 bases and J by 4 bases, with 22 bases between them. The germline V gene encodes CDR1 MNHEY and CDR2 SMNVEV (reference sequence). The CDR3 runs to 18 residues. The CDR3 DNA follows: TGTGCCAGCAGTTTTAATTCGGCTATCGGGAAATCATACAATGAGCAGTTCTTC. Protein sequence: CASSFNSAIGKSYNEQFF.

The CDR3 loop is CASSEVVFGQYF. The CDR3 DNA sequence: TGTGCCAGCAGTGAAGTCGTGTTTGGGCAGTACTTC. The genes are TRBV6-1 and TRBJ2-4; no clear D. The CDR3 length is 12 residues. Per germline, CDR1 MNHNS and CDR2 SASEGT. The V and J ends lost 1 base and 13 bases respectively, with 11 bases between them.

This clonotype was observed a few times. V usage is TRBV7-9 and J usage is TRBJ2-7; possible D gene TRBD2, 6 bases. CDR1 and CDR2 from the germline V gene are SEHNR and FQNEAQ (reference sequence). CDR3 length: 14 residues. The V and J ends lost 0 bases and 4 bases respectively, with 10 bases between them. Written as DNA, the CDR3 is TGTGCCAGCAGCTTAGCACTAGCCGGGTACGAGCAGTACTTC. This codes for CASSLALAGYEQYF.

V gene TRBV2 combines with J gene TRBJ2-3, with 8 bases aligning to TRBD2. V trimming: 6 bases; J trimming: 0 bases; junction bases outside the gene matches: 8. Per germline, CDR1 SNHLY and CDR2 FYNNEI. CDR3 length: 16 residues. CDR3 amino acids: CASRARASGSTDTQYF. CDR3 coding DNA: TGTGCCAGCAGAGCTCGGGCTAGCGGGAGCACAGATACGCAGTATTTT.

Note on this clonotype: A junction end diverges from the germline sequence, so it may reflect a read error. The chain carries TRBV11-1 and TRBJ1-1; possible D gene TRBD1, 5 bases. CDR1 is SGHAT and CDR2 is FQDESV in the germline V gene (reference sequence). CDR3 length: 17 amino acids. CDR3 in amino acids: CASSLGEGPGLNTEAFF. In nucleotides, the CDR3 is TGTGCCAGCAGCTTAGGTGAGGGGCCGGGGTTGAATACTGAAGCTTTCTTT.

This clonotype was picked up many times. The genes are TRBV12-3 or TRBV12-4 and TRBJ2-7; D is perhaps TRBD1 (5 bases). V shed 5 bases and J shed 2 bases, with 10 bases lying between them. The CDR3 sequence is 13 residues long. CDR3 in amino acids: CASSRTPTYEQYF. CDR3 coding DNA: TGTGCCAGCAGTCGGACACCTACCTACGAGCAGTACTTC.

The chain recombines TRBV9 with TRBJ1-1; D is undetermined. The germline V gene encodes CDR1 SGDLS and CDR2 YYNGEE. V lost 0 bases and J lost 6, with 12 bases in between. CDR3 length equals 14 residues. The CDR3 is CASSVGTASAEAFF. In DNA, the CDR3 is TGTGCCAGCAGCGTAGGAACAGCCAGCGCTGAAGCTTTCTTT.

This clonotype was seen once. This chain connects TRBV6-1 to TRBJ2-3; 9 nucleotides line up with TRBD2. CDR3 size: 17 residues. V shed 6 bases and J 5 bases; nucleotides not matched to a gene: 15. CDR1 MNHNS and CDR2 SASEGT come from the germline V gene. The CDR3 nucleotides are TGTGCCAGCAGCCCTAACCGGGGCGGGGGGGCAGAAGATACGCAGTATTTT. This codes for CASSPNRGGGAEDTQYF.

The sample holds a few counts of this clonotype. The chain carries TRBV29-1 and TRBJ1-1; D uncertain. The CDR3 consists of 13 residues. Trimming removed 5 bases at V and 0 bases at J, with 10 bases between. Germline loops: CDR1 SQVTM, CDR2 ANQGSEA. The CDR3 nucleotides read TGCAGCGTTTGGGTACAGCTGAACACTGAAGCTTTCTTT. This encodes CSVWVQLNTEAFF.